The 15 T cell receptor beta chains reported below all come from one sample, sequenced in a study of radiotherapy plus CTLA-4 blockade in lung cancer. Profiling relied on immunoSEQ multiplex PCR, and the TCRdb table lists in-frame clones only, not all of them. The sample lists around 70,000 clones; about 83% were seen once. The sequences come from peripheral blood, collected from a patient treated with radiotherapy plus ipilimumab. These receptors all stem from a human donor with non-small cell lung cancer who had a partial response to radiotherapy plus ipilimumab.

The chain recombines TRBV6-1 with TRBJ2-5; 7 bases align to TRBD1. Germline V gene lookup returns CDR1 MNHNS and CDR2 SASEGT. With V trimmed by 4 bases and J by 2 bases, 10 bases remained unmatched. This CDR3 has 16 residues. The CDR3 region has the DNA TGTGCCAGCAGTGCCACCGGGACAGCGATACAAGAGACCCAGTACTTC. Translation: CASSATGTAIQETQYF.

The genes are TRBV27 and TRBJ2-5, with 8 bases that match TRBD1. The J call may be incorrect, as the DNA end agrees better with TRBJ2-7. Germline values: CDR1 MNHEY, CDR2 SMNVEV (reference sequence). The CDR3 is made up of 14 amino acids. CDR3 in amino acids: CASSPGQGPYEQYF. The CDR3, as DNA: TGTGCCAGCAGTCCTGGACAGGGACCCTACGAGCAGTACTTC.

This chain uses TRBV5-1 with TRBJ2-7; TRBD2 aligns across 13 bases. CDR3 length: 15 residues. The V and J ends lost 4 bases and 4 bases, in that order; junction bases with no gene match: 5. Germline V lookup: CDR1 SGHRS, CDR2 YFSETQ. DNA of the CDR3: TGCGCCAGCAGCACAGGACTAGCGGGAGAATACGAGCAGTACTTC. Translation gives CASSTGLAGEYEQYF.

The V and J genes are TRBV6-5 and TRBJ2-2; tentative D call: TRBD1 (5 bases). From germline, CDR1 is MNHEY and CDR2 SVGAGI. This CDR3 contains 15 residues. With 5 bases removed from V and 3 bases from J, the gap between germline ends came to 13 bases. CDR3: CASSNRKRDTGELFF. The CDR3 nucleotides read TGTGCCAGCAGTAACAGGAAACGGGACACCGGGGAGCTGTTTTTT.

V and J are TRBV5-1 and TRBJ2-7, with 7 bases fitting TRBD1. CDR1 and CDR2 from the germline V gene are SGHRS and YFSETQ. The CDR3 is made up of 13 amino acids. J was trimmed by 5 bases and V by 0 bases; bases with no gene match: 2. CDR3: CASSLGQGDEQYF. Written as DNA, the CDR3 is TGCGCCAGCAGCTTGGGACAGGGCGACGAGCAGTACTTC.

The V and J genes are TRBV7-9 and TRBJ2-7; maybe TRBD2 (6 bases). The V end was cut by 5 bases, the J end by 2 bases, with 13 bases between. CDR1 is SEHNR, CDR2 FQNEAQ, per germline (reference sequence). The CDR3 runs 14 residues. The CDR3 nucleotides read TGTGCCAGCAGCCGGGCGGGGCCGACCTACGAGCAGTACTTC. Translation gives CASSRAGPTYEQYF.

J is TRBJ2-3 and V is TRBV2; TRBD2 agrees at 7 bases. The CDR3 is made up of 14 amino acids. V was pared by 10 bases and J by 2 bases, with 9 bases of the junction left unmatched. Germline loops: CDR1 SNHLY, CDR2 FYNNEI. The CDR3 DNA reads as TGTGCCACAACAAGCGGGACTGTCACAGATACGCAGTATTTT. Its protein is CATTSGTVTDTQYF.

This chain joins TRBV7-2 and TRBJ2-5, with 14 positions matching TRBD2. Germline CDR1 SGHTA, CDR2 FQGNSA. Trimming removed 1 base from V and 5 bases from J; junction bases left unmatched: 3. This CDR3 contains 16 residues. CDR3 sequence reads: CASSLGRTSGGETQYF. The CDR3 DNA is TGTGCCAGCAGCTTAGGAAGGACTAGCGGGGGGGAGACCCAGTACTTC.

Only one count was recorded for this clone. The chain has TRBV29-1 and TRBJ2-2; no clear D. There are 13 residues in the CDR3. The ends were cut back, 5 bases at V and 0 bases at J, with 7 bases in the middle. Germline-derived CDR1 and CDR2 are SQVTM and ANQGSEA. The CDR3, as DNA: TGCAGCGTTCGACATACGAACACCGGGGAGCTGTTTTTT. As protein: CSVRHTNTGELFF.

CDR3 sequence reads: CASSPGRTEAFF. CDR3 nucleotides: TGTGCCAGCAGTCCAGGGAGGACTGAAGCTTTCTTT. The chain couples TRBV2 to TRBJ1-1; TRBD1 might be the D (5 bases). Germline V gene data show CDR1 as SNHLY and CDR2 as FYNNEI. V lost 5 bases to trimming and J lost 5 bases, with 9 bases between them. The CDR3 sequence is 12 residues long.

This chain links TRBV28 with TRBJ1-4; D not resolved. CDR1 and CDR2 from the germline V gene are MDHEN and SYDVKM. The CDR3 is made up of 16 amino acids. Trimming removed 6 bases from V and 2 bases from J, with 16 bases in between. CDR3 in DNA: TGTGCCAGCAGGCCCGCGGGCGATGGGACTAATGAAAAACTGTTTTTT. It is translated as CASRPAGDGTNEKLFF.

The chain uses TRBV6-1 and TRBJ1-3, with D unclear. The CDR3 extends over 16 amino acids. CDR1 is MNHNS, CDR2 SASEGT, per germline. V was shortened by 3 bases and J by 0 bases, with 12 bases between the two germline ends. This CDR3 reads CASSDPGLPSGNTIYF. DNA for the CDR3: TGTGCCAGCAGTGACCCGGGTCTACCCTCTGGAAACACCATATATTTT.

The genes are TRBV27 and TRBJ2-2; possible D gene TRBD2, 6 bases. The ends were cut back, 8 bases at V and 6 bases at J, with 16 bases in the middle. The CDR3 consists of 14 residues. Germline V gene lookup returns CDR1 MNHEY and CDR2 SMNVEV (reference sequence). The CDR3 coding sequence is TGTGCCAGCCGCCCGCAGAGGGAGGCCGGGGAGCTGTTTTTT. It translates to CASRPQREAGELFF.

The rearrangement links TRBV5-1 to TRBJ1-1, with 7 bases that match TRBD1. Germline trimming cut 6 bases from V and 1 base from J; bases unmatched to any gene: 3. This CDR3 has 13 residues. Germline V gives CDR1 SGHRS, CDR2 YFSETQ. CDR3 amino acids: CASIGQANTEAFF. CDR3 nucleotides: TGCGCCAGCATAGGACAGGCGAACACTGAAGCTTTCTTT.

The rearrangement links TRBV28 to TRBJ2-3, with D perhaps matching TRBD1 (5 bases). The germline V and J ends were trimmed by 3 bases and 8 bases, with 12 bases remaining between them. Germline-derived CDR1 and CDR2 are MDHEN and SYDVKM. This CDR3 has 13 residues. The CDR3 DNA reads TGTGCCAGCAGTTTCAGGGATCCAGGTACGCAGTATTTT. This encodes CASSFRDPGTQYF.